This T cell receptor (beta chain) stems from a study of T cell changes during pregnancy in multiple sclerosis. Germline values: CDR1 SNHLY, CDR2 FYNNEI. Trimming pared 2 bases from V and 5 bases from J, leaving 16 bases between. The CDR3 runs 16 residues. Some clones are missing from TCRdb's copy, which holds only in-frame ones; the method was immunoSEQ multiplex PCR. The top ten hold around 2.5% of the sample, which has roughly 57,000 clones, approximately 94% seen once. The chain combines TRBV2 with TRBJ2-1; D is unresolved. Sequenced here: CD8+ T cells from peripheral blood mononuclear cells, sampled after pregnancy. This receptor was identified in a female donor with multiple sclerosis, enrolled in a pregnancy study. The CDR3 region has the DNA TGTGCCAGCAGTGAATCTATGTTCTCGAAAAACAATGAGCAGTTCTTC. It specifies CASSESMFSKNNEQFF.